This T cell receptor beta chain stems from a study of early T cells in non-severe SARS-CoV-2 infection (dated by TCRdb to the early 2020s). Background for the entire study: TCR sequencing used bulk RNA from unsorted whole blood, so alpha and beta chains could not be paired.

A case-control design nested within a healthcare worker cohort in London, UK, was used, with weekly nasopharyngeal swab PCR tests and blood sampling performed. Between 23 and 31 March 2020, the week of the UK lockdown, healthcare workers were enrolled and then followed up weekly for as long as 16 weeks. Here is what the overall study found, with its caveats: VDJdb matching was skewed toward anti-spike CD8 responses, so virus-specific expansions were likely underestimated and private and CD4 specificities were missed.

Library generation was performed with 5' RACE. TCRdb lists the instrument as NextSeq 500. To correct for sequencing error and PCR bias, the TCR library protocol tagged individual cDNA molecules with unique molecular identifiers. Both TCR alpha and beta chains were sequenced, and tight co-correlation was observed between alpha and beta sequence abundances in each sample. On the study's bioinformatics: Decombinator V4 was used to annotate TCR sequences for V gene, J gene and CDR3. TCRs were defined as expanded if a significant change between any two time points was detected under a Poisson model with p below 0.0001. TCR abundances were normalised to the total number of TCRs sequenced per sample and expressed as counts per million. TRAV1-2 paired with TRAJ12, TRAJ20 or TRAJ33 defined MAIT TCRs, while TRAV10 paired with TRAJ18 defined iNKT TCRs. VDJdb, accessed 1 November 2021, was searched for CMV, EBV and SARS-CoV-2 annotated TCRs, excluding TCRs annotated for multiple antigens. TCRdb's own reprocessing of the public reads used fastp at Q25 and MiXCR and kept productive beta chains. Here each entry gathers all rows of one CDR3 protein and keeps the most common genes and DNA. V and J calls and clone size were set by TCRdb, not the authors. In this sample the table shows tens of thousands of distinct CDR3 sequences, 20% to 25% of which occur a single time. About 4.6% of the sample rests with the top ten.

In the case of this clonotype: Its antigen is currently not known. The record has no base qualities; no much larger clone is one base away.

The CDR3 measures 14 amino acids from cysteine to phenylalanine. The retained sequence is limited to the CDR3, 42 bases, with the frame set at the first base. A distance of 14 bases separates the germline ends of V and J, which lose 5 bases and 3 bases respectively. CDR1 and CDR2 are read off the germline V gene as SGHAT and FQNNGV. The rearranged segments are TRBV11-2 and TRBJ2-7; the D region possibly corresponds to TRBD2 (5 bases align). This receptor was identified in an adult who was a healthcare worker with PCR-confirmed SARS-CoV-2 infection or an uninfected control (not recorded which). This material consisted of whole blood, taken at baseline. The DNA is TGTGCCAGCAGCACCGGACTTGCCGGCTACGAGCAGTACTTC. Its protein is CASSTGLAGYEQYF.